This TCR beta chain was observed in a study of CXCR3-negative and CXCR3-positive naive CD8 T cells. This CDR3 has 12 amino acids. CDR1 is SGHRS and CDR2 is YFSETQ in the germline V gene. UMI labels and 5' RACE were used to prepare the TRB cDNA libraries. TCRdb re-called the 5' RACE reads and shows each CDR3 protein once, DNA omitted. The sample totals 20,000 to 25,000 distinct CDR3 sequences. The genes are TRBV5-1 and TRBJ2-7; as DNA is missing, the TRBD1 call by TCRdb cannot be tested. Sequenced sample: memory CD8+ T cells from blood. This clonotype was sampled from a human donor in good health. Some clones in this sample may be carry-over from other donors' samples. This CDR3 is CASSLHPGEQYF. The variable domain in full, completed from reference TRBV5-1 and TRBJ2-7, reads KAGVTQTPRYLIKTRGQQVTLSCSPISGHRSVSWYQQTPGQGLQFLFEYFSETQRNKGNFPGRFSGRQFSNSRSEMNVSTLELGDSALYLCASSLHPGEQYFGPGTRLTVT.